One and the same sample provided the 10 T cell receptor beta chains below, sequenced in a study of breast tumors, draining lymph nodes, adjacent tissues. One entry per CDR3 protein results from TCRdb running MiXCR on the multiplex PCR reads. The table shows tens of thousands of distinct CDR3 sequences, with around a third occurring only once. Sequences were obtained from breast tumor tissue. The receptors stem from a female donor with breast cancer. Some clones in this sample may be carry-over from other donors' samples.

This clonotype was found many times. CDR3 in amino acids: CASSPKGDSGNTIYF. The CDR3 DNA is TGTGCCAGCAGTCCCAAAGGTGACTCTGGAAACACCATATATTTT. The chain has TRBV4-2 and TRBJ1-3; D not resolved. With 6 bases removed from V and 0 bases from J, the gap between germline ends came to 12 bases. This CDR3 region has 15 residues. The germline CDR1 and CDR2 sequences are LGHNA and YNFKEQ.

This clonotype is medium-sized (0.01 to 0.1%). The gene calls are TRBV5-1 and TRBJ2-7; a weak D match, TRBD2 (7 bases). Germline-derived CDR1 and CDR2 are SGHRS and YFSETQ. V shed 4 bases and J shed 7 bases, with 21 bases lying between them. The CDR3 has 15 amino acids. The CDR3 nucleotides read TGCGCCAGCAGCCCTCAGTTGGGGGGGGCGGGGGAGCAGTACTTC. As protein: CASSPQLGGAGEQYF.

The table lists this clonotype with many counts. The V and J genes are TRBV12-3 or TRBV12-4 and TRBJ1-5; D is uncertain. This CDR3 contains 14 residues. V lost 5 bases, J lost 2 bases, and 10 bases lay in between. The CDR3 reads CASSLRGGNQPQHF. Here the CDR3 DNA reads TGTGCCAGCAGTCTCCGGGGAGGCAATCAGCCCCAGCATTTT.

By share of the sample, this clonotype is large (0.1 to 1%). V is TRBV4-2 and J is TRBJ2-7; TRBD2 is a possible D gene (6 bases). Trimming pared 0 bases from V and 0 bases from J, leaving 9 bases between. Germline-derived CDR1 and CDR2 are LGHNA and YNFKEQ. This CDR3 contains 15 residues. Written as DNA, the CDR3 is TGTGCCAGCAGCCAAGACCGTAGCGGCTCCTACGAGCAGTACTTC. This sequence encodes CASSQDRSGSYEQYF.

This clonotype was seen ten or more times. The chain joins TRBV7-6 to TRBJ2-1; D unclear. This CDR3 comprises 13 residues. With 5 bases removed from V and 3 bases from J, the gap between germline ends came to 8 bases. Germline-derived CDR1 and CDR2 are SGHVS and FNYEAQ. The CDR3 reads CASSSVSYNEQFF. For the CDR3, the DNA is TGTGCCAGCAGCAGCGTTAGCTACAATGAGCAGTTCTTC.

This clonotype came up a few times. The rearrangement uses TRBV12-3 or TRBV12-4 and TRBJ2-2, with 9 bases identical to TRBD2. Unmatched junction bases numbered 12, after V lost 7 bases and J lost 6 bases. This CDR3 is 16 amino acids long. CDR3 protein: CASNLLAGGPPGELFF. For the CDR3, the DNA is TGTGCCAGCAACCTACTCGCGGGAGGGCCCCCCGGGGAGCTGTTTTTT.

This clonotype was recorded once. As DNA, the CDR3 is TGCGCCAGCAGCTACGGCCCCCTACTAGCTTCGGGGGAGACCCAGTACTTC. Translation: CASSYGPLLASGETQYF. This sequence joins TRBV4-3 and TRBJ2-5; D is perhaps TRBD2 (6 bases). The CDR3 contains 17 residues. V lost 5 bases, J lost 5 bases, and 24 bases lay in between. The V gene's germline CDR1 is LGHNA and CDR2 YSLEER.

The CDR3: CASIIAGVGETQYF. As DNA, the CDR3 is TGTGCCAGCATTATAGCGGGAGTGGGGGAGACCCAGTACTTC. The chain has TRBV12-3 or TRBV12-4 and TRBJ2-5, with 9 bases that match TRBD2. V gave up 7 bases and J gave up 5 bases; unmatched junction bases: 8. The CDR3 loop spans 14 amino acids.

Many counts were recorded for this clonotype. The rearrangement joins TRBV20-1 to TRBJ2-7; a weak D match, TRBD2 (5 bases). CDR1 DFQATT and CDR2 SNEGSKA come from the germline V gene (reference sequence). V lost 0 bases and J lost 1, with 10 bases in between. The CDR3 contains 14 residues. The CDR3 loop is CSARDDGNSYEQYF. CDR3 nucleotide sequence: TGCAGTGCTAGAGATGACGGGAATTCCTACGAGCAGTACTTC.

This clonotype was counted ten times or more. The chain carries TRBV7-2 and TRBJ2-7; either TRBD1 or TRBD2 may supply D (5 bases each). Germline V lookup: CDR1 SGHTA, CDR2 FQGNSA. This CDR3 has 11 residues. V shed 4 bases and J shed 6 bases, with 7 bases lying between them. CDR3 protein: CASSSGTEQYF. The DNA for the CDR3 is TGTGCCAGCAGCTCAGGGACCGAGCAGTACTTC.